This passage covers 27 T cell receptor beta chains from one sample sequenced in a study of shared clonotypes between healthy human individuals. The assay was immunoSEQ multiplex PCR, and TCRdb's table has in-frame clones only and misses some. This table holds about 1.1 million clones, 75% to 85% found once. The sequencing input was memory CD4+ T cells from PBMCs. Subset defined: CD45RA-negative fraction. These receptors were obtained from a man between 18 and 35 years old in good health. Some clones in this sample may be carry-over from other donors' samples.

The chain uses TRBV7-2 and TRBJ2-3, with a possible D match to TRBD2 (5 bases). The CDR3 runs to 13 residues. V was cut by 1 base and J by 6 bases, with 8 bases left in between. Germline CDR1 and CDR2: SGHTA and FQGNSA. CDR3 in DNA: TGTGCCAGCAGCTTAGAGTGGGAGGATACGCAGTATTTT. This encodes CASSLEWEDTQYF.

This clone was recorded only once. A read error is the likely source, as a far larger clone sits one nucleotide away. The V call is TRBV29-1, the J call TRBJ1-1, with 8 bases lining up with TRBD1. This CDR3 has 14 amino acids. The germline V gene has CDR1 SQVTM and CDR2 ANQGSEA. The J segment lost 4 bases and the V segment lost 6 bases, leaving 10 bases of the junction unmatched. The CDR3 sequence: CSVAGTGVSTEAFF. CDR3 nucleotide sequence: TGCAGCGTCGCCGGGACAGGTGTGAGCACTGAAGCTTTCTTT.

V usage is TRBV4-3 and J usage is TRBJ1-5; D unresolved. Germline CDR1 reads LGHNA; CDR2 reads YSLEER. V was trimmed by 0 bases and J by 9 bases, leaving 9 bases between them. The CDR3 spans 13 residues. The CDR3 loop is CASSQDVDRPQHF. Written as DNA, the CDR3 is TGCGCCAGCAGCCAAGACGTCGATAGGCCCCAGCATTTT.

This chain uses TRBV7-9 with TRBJ2-1; TRBD2 matches 13 bases. The germline gives CDR1 SEHNR, CDR2 FQNEAQ (reference sequence). The V segment lost 2 bases and the J segment 6 bases; nucleotides outside the gene matches: 4. The CDR3 totals 16 residues. CDR3: CASSLTSGRDPNEQFF. The CDR3 DNA reads as TGTGCCAGCAGCTTAACTAGCGGGAGGGACCCCAATGAGCAGTTCTTC.

The chain uses TRBV7-9 and TRBJ2-3; D may correspond to TRBD1 or TRBD2 (5 bases each). The CDR3 length is 15 residues. Per germline, CDR1 SEHNR and CDR2 FQNEAQ (reference sequence). V was shortened by 5 bases and J by 7 bases, with 19 bases between the two germline ends. CDR3 sequence: CASSLPRDPWYTQYF. The CDR3 bases are TGTGCCAGCAGCCTACCCCGGGACCCTTGGTATACGCAGTATTTT.

The chain has TRBV4-1 and TRBJ1-1; D gene ambiguous. Trimming took 1 base from V and 1 from J, leaving 16 bases between them. Germline values: CDR1 MGHRA, CDR2 YSYEKL. This CDR3 is 17 amino acids long. Here the CDR3 reads CASSQGYRVFGNTEAFF. In DNA, the CDR3 is TGCGCCAGCAGCCAAGGGTACCGAGTTTTTGGGAACACTGAAGCTTTCTTT.

The chain recombines TRBV6-6 with TRBJ2-7; 13 positions agree with TRBD2. V gave up 6 bases and J gave up 3 bases; unmatched junction bases: 5. The CDR3 runs 15 residues. Germline values: CDR1 MNHNY, CDR2 SVGAGI (reference sequence). The CDR3 spells CASRRTSGGNYEQYF. The CDR3 bases are TGTGCCAGCAGGAGGACTAGCGGGGGTAACTACGAGCAGTACTTC.

This clone was found a few times. Written as DNA, the CDR3 is TGTGCCAGCAGCAGATCGACAGGGTTCTATGAGCAGTACTTC. Encoded protein: CASSRSTGFYEQYF. The V and J genes are TRBV6-5 and TRBJ2-7; the match to TRBD1 covers 7 bases. There are 14 residues in the CDR3. CDR1 and CDR2 from the germline V gene are MNHEY and SVGAGI. The junction had 12 bases not matched to a gene; V was cut back by 6 bases and J by 7 bases.

The chain combines TRBV6-1 with TRBJ1-4, with TRBD1 matching over 7 bases. CDR3 length: 15 amino acids. CDR1 and CDR2 from the germline V gene are MNHNS and SASEGT. The V segment lost 7 bases and the J segment 8 bases; nucleotides outside the gene matches: 13. The CDR3 DNA follows: TGTGCCAGCACCAAACGACAGGGAGTAGGGGAAAAACTGTTTTTT. Translation: CASTKRQGVGEKLFF.

A note on this clone: One base separates it from a far larger clone, so it is likely a read error. Other nucleotide sequences in the sample specify the same CDR3. J is TRBJ2-4 and V is TRBV2; possibly TRBD1 or TRBD2 for D (6 bases each). Looked up from germline, CDR1 is SNHLY and CDR2 is FYNNEI. The CDR3 spans 12 residues. CDR3 amino acids: CASSEDLGGQYF. CDR3 DNA sequence: TGTGCCAGCAGTGAAGACCTAGGGGGGCAGTACTTT.

This chain joins TRBV5-4 and TRBJ1-1; D is unresolved. The CDR3 is made up of 15 amino acids. Trimming removed 7 bases at V and 0 bases at J, with 16 bases between. CDR1 is SGHNT, CDR2 YYREEE, per germline (reference sequence). The CDR3 reads CASYDGSGVNTEAFF. CDR3 DNA sequence: TGTGCCAGCTACGACGGGTCGGGCGTGAACACTGAAGCTTTCTTT.

The chain couples TRBV7-3 to TRBJ1-3; 7 bases agree with TRBD1. The CDR3 sequence is 16 residues long. Germline CDR1 and CDR2: SGHTA and FQGTGA. V dropped 2 bases and J dropped 0; count of bases not matched to a gene: 4. CDR3 sequence: CASSLAGDSSGNTIYF. CDR3 coding DNA: TGTGCCAGCAGCTTAGCGGGGGACAGCTCTGGAAACACCATATATTTT.

The V and J genes are TRBV6-4 and TRBJ2-5, with D perhaps matching TRBD1 (6 bases). Trimming removed 4 bases from V and 0 bases from J, with 18 bases in between. The CDR3 sequence is 17 residues long. The germline CDR1 and CDR2 sequences are MRHNA and SNTAGT. DNA for the CDR3: TGTGCCAGCAGTGCCCAGTCTGCAGGGGCTTACCAAGAGACCCAGTACTTC. This codes for CASSAQSAGAYQETQYF.

Regarding this clone: This sample also contains other DNA sequences that code for the same CDR3. This chain links TRBV20-1 with TRBJ2-1, with D hard to call. The germline CDR1 and CDR2 sequences are DFQATT and SNEGSKA (reference sequence). This CDR3 has 11 residues. V was cut by 5 bases and J by 5 bases, with 7 bases left in between. The CDR3 loop reads CSARPNNEQFF. The CDR3 DNA reads as TGCAGTGCTCGACCCAACAATGAGCAGTTCTTC.

V and J are TRBV5-1 and TRBJ2-1; 8 bases align to TRBD1. Germline values: CDR1 SGHRS, CDR2 YFSETQ. There are 14 residues in the CDR3. Trimming removed 2 bases from V and 9 bases from J; junction bases left unmatched: 7. The CDR3 DNA sequence: TGCGCCAGCAGCTTTACACCAGGGGGCCTTGAGCAGTTCTTC. Translated: CASSFTPGGLEQFF.

The chain is built from TRBV19 and TRBJ2-6; D ambiguous. Germline V CDR1 and CDR2: LNHDA, SQIVND (reference sequence). V was pared by 7 bases and J by 1 base, with 23 bases between. This CDR3 has 19 amino acids. CDR3 protein: CASKKGWSRSPSGANVLTF. The DNA of the CDR3 is TGTGCCAGTAAGAAGGGCTGGAGCAGGAGTCCATCTGGGGCCAACGTCCTGACTTTC. The variable domain in full, with the rest retrieved from reference TRBV19 and TRBJ2-6, is DGGITQSPKYLFRKEGQNVTLSCEQNLNHDAMYWYRQDPGQGLRLIYYSQIVNDFQKGDIAEGYSVSREKKESFPLTVTSAQKNPTAFYLCASKKGWSRSPSGANVLTFGAGSRLTVL.

The chain combines TRBV4-1 with TRBJ1-2; D perhaps matches TRBD1 (5 bases). The CDR3 has 15 amino acids. Germline V gene data show CDR1 as MGHRA and CDR2 as YSYEKL. V shed 0 bases and J shed 8 bases, with 16 bases lying between them. DNA of the CDR3: TGCGCCAGCAGCCAAGATTCGGCGGGGCGGCGGGGCTACACCTTC. It encodes CASSQDSAGRRGYTF.

The gene calls are TRBV7-3 and TRBJ2-1, with D perhaps matching TRBD2 (5 bases). Germline CDR1 SGHTA, CDR2 FQGTGA. CDR3 size: 13 residues. V was cut by 2 bases and J by 6 bases, with 8 bases left in between. Here the CDR3 DNA reads TGTGCCAGCAGCTTACTAGCCTCCAATGAGCAGTTCTTC. Protein sequence: CASSLLASNEQFF.

This chain links TRBV5-6 with TRBJ2-3, with 9 positions matching TRBD1. Germline V lookup: CDR1 SGHDT, CDR2 YYEEEE. This CDR3 spans 15 amino acids. V lost 1 base to trimming and J lost 3 bases; unmatched junction nucleotides: 3. CDR3: CASSLPGQGTDTQYF. CDR3 DNA sequence: TGTGCCAGCAGCTTGCCGGGACAGGGAACAGATACGCAGTATTTT.

The chain employs TRBV6-7 and TRBJ2-4; D might be TRBD2 (6 bases). TRBV6-7 is an ORF for which the function is uncertain. This CDR3 has 16 amino acids. The ends were cut back, 4 bases at V and 2 bases at J, with 15 bases in the middle. In nucleotides, the CDR3 is TGTGCCAGCAGTTGTAAAGGTGGCGGGACCAAAAACATTCAGTACTTC. Its translation: CASSCKGGGTKNIQYF.

To note about this clone: The same CDR3 is also encoded by other DNA sequences in this sample. This sequence joins TRBV5-5 and TRBJ1-1, with D perhaps matching TRBD1 (5 bases). CDR3 length: 14 amino acids. V dropped 3 bases and J dropped 0 bases, with 9 bases sitting between them. CDR1 and CDR2 from the germline V gene are SGHKS and YYEKEE (reference sequence). CDR3 in DNA: TGTGCCAGCAGCTGGGACGGGCTGAACACTGAAGCTTTCTTT. Encoded protein: CASSWDGLNTEAFF.

The chain joins TRBV7-2 to TRBJ2-1; D is unclear. Per the germline V gene, CDR1 is SGHTA and CDR2 is FQGNSA. Deletions cut 3 bases from V and 4 bases from J, with 10 bases between. This CDR3 is 14 amino acids long. CDR3 region: CASSFQISYNEQFF. As DNA, the CDR3 is TGTGCCAGCAGCTTTCAGATCTCTTACAATGAGCAGTTCTTC.

This clone was found a few times. This sequence joins TRBV4-2 and TRBJ2-1; 10 bases line up with TRBD2. Per germline, CDR1 LGHNA and CDR2 YNFKEQ. The junction had 2 bases not matched to a gene; V was cut back by 0 bases and J by 9 bases. This CDR3 comprises 14 residues. This chain's CDR3 is CASSQDLAGGEQFF. The CDR3 DNA sequence: TGTGCCAGCAGCCAAGATTTAGCGGGAGGTGAGCAGTTCTTC.

This clone has at least ten counts. This sequence joins TRBV5-1 and TRBJ1-1, with unresolved D. Germline V gene lookup returns CDR1 SGHRS and CDR2 YFSETQ. CDR3 length: 14 residues. V was trimmed by 4 bases and J by 1 base, leaving 11 bases between them. The CDR3 coding sequence is TGCGCCAGCAGCCTCCCGACATCGAACACTGAAGCTTTCTTT. This translates into CASSLPTSNTEAFF. Combining the CDR3 with reference TRBV5-1 and TRBJ1-1 gives the whole variable domain KAGVTQTPRYLIKTRGQQVTLSCSPISGHRSVSWYQQTPGQGLQFLFEYFSETQRNKGNFPGRFSGRQFSNSRSEMNVSTLELGDSALYLCASSLPTSNTEAFFGQGTRLTVV.

This chain connects TRBV5-1 to TRBJ1-5, with D maybe TRBD1 (5 bases). Trimming pared 0 bases from V and 7 bases from J, leaving 11 bases between. Germline CDR1 reads SGHRS; CDR2 reads YFSETQ. CDR3 length: 14 residues. Here the CDR3 reads CASSLVPGEQPQHF. The CDR3 DNA reads as TGCGCCAGCAGCTTGGTACCGGGGGAACAGCCCCAGCATTTT. Full variable domain (rest looked up from reference TRBV5-1 and TRBJ1-5): KAGVTQTPRYLIKTRGQQVTLSCSPISGHRSVSWYQQTPGQGLQFLFEYFSETQRNKGNFPGRFSGRQFSNSRSEMNVSTLELGDSALYLCASSLVPGEQPQHFGDGTRLSIL.

The J gene is TRBJ1-4, the V gene TRBV19; a possible D gene is TRBD1 (5 bases). CDR3 size: 13 residues. Per germline, CDR1 LNHDA and CDR2 SQIVND (reference sequence). Deletions cut 4 bases from V and 8 bases from J, with 11 bases between. The CDR3 DNA reads as TGTGCCAGTAGTAACGCCTACAGGGAAAAACTGTTTTTT. This sequence encodes CASSNAYREKLFF.

The genes are TRBV11-2 and TRBJ2-1; no definite D call. V lost 5 bases, J lost 8 bases, and 13 bases lay in between. CDR1 is SGHAT, CDR2 FQNNGV, per germline. The CDR3 sequence is 13 residues long. The CDR3 DNA reads TGTGCCAGCAGCCGGGTCGGTGGCGATGAGCAGTTCTTC. Residues: CASSRVGGDEQFF.